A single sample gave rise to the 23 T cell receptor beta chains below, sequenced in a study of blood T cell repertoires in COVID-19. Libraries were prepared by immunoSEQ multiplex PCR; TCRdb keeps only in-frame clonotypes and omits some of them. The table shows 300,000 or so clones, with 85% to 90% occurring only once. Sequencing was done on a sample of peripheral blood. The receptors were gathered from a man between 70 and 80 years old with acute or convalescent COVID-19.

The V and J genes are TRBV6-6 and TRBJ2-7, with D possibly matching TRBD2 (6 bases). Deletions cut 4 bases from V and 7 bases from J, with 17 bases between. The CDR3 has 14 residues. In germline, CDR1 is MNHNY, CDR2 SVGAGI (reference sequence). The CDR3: CASSLEGGMLEQYF. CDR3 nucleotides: TGTGCCAGCAGTTTAGAGGGCGGGATGCTTGAGCAGTACTTC.

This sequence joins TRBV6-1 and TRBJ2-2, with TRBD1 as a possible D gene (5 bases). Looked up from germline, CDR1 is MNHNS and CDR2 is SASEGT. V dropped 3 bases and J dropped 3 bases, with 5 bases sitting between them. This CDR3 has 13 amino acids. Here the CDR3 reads CASSDRDTGELFF. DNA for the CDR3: TGTGCCAGCAGTGACAGGGACACCGGGGAGCTGTTTTTT.

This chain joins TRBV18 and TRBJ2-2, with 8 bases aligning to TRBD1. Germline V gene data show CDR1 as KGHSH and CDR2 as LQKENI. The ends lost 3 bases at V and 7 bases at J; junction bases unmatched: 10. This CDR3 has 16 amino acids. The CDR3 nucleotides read TGTGCCAGCTCACCCAGGGGGCAGCGTAATATCGGGGAGCTGTTTTTT. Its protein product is CASSPRGQRNIGELFF.

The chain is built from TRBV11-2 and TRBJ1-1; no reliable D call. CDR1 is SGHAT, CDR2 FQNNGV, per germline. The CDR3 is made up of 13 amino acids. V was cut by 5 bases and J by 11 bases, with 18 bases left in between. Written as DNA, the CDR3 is TGTGCCAGCAGCGCGGCGGGGTCGGTTTTGGCTTTCTTT. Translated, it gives CASSAAGSVLAFF.

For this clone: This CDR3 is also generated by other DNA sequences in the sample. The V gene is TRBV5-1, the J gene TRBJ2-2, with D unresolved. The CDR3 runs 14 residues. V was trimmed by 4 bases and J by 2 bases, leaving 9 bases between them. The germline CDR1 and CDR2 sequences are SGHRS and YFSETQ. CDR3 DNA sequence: TGCGCCAGCAGCCTGGCTTTAAACACCGGGGAGCTGTTTTTT. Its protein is CASSLALNTGELFF.

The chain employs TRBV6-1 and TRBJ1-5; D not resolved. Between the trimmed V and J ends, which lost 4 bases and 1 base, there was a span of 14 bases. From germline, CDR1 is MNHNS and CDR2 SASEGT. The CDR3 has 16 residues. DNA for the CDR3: TGTGCCAGCAGTGCTAGAGGCGGGCAAAGCAATCAGCCCCAGCATTTT. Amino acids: CASSARGGQSNQPQHF.

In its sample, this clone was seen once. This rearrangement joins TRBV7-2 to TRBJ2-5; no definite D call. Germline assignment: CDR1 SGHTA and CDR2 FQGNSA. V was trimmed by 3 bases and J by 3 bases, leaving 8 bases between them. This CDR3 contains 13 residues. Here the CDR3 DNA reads TGTGCCAGCAGCTTTCGTAGAGAAGAGACCCAGTACTTC. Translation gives CASSFRREETQYF.

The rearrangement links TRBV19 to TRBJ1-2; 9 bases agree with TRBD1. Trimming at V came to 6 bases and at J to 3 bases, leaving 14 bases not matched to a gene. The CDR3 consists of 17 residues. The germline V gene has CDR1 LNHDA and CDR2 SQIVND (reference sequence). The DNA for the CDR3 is TGTGCCAGTAGGCTAAAATTCGGACAGGGGCCCGACTATGGCTACACCTTC. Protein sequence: CASRLKFGQGPDYGYTF. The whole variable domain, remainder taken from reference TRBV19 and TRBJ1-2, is DGGITQSPKYLFRKEGQNVTLSCEQNLNHDAMYWYRQDPGQGLRLIYYSQIVNDFQKGDIAEGYSVSREKKESFPLTVTSAQKNPTAFYLCASRLKFGQGPDYGYTFGSGTRLTVV.

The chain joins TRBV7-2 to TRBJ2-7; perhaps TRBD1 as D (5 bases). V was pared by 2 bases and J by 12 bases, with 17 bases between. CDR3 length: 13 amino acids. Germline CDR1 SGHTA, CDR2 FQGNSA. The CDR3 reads CASSLMGHEARYF. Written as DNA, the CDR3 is TGTGCCAGCAGCTTAATGGGGCATGAGGCTCGGTACTTC.

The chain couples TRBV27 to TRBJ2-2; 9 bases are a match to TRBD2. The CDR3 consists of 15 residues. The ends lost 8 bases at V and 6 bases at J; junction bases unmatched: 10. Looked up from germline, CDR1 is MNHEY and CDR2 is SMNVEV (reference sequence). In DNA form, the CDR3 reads TGTGCCAGCCGATCGGGCGGGAGGGTGGCCGGGGAGCTGTTTTTT. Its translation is CASRSGGRVAGELFF.

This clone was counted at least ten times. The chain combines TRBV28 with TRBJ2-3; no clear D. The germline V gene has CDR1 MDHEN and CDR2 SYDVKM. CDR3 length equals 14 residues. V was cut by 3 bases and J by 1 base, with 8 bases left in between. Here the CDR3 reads CASSFLQGTDTQYF. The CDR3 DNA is TGTGCCAGCAGTTTTCTTCAGGGCACAGATACGCAGTATTTT.

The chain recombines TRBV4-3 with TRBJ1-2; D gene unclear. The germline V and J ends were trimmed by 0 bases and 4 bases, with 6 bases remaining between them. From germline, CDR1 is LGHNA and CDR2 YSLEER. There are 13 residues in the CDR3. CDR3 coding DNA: TGCGCCAGCAGCCAAGATTTCGGCTATGGCTACACCTTC. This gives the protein CASSQDFGYGYTF.

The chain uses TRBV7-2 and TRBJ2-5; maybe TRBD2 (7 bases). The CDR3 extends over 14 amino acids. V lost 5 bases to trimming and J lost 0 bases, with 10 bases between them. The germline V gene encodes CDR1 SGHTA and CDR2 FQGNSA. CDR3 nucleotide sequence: TGTGCCAGCAGCCGCGGGGGCAACCAAGAGACCCAGTACTTC. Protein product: CASSRGGNQETQYF.

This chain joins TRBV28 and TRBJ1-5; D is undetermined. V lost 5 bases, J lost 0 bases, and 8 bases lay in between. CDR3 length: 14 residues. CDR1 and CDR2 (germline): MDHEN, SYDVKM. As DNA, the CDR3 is TGTGCCAGCAGTCCGGAGTATAGCAATCAGCCCCAGCATTTT. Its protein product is CASSPEYSNQPQHF.

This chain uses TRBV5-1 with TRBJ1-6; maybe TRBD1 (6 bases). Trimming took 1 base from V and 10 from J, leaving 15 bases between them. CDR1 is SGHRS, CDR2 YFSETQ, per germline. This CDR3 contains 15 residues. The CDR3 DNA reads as TGCGCCAGCAGCTTGACCACAGGGAACAACTCACCCCTCCACTTT. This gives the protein CASSLTTGNNSPLHF.

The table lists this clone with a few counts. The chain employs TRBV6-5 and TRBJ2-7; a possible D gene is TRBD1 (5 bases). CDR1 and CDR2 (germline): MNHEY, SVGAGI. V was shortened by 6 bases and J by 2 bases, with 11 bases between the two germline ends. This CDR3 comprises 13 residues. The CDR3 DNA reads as TGTGCCAGCAGGTCGGCAGGGACCTACGAGCAGTACTTC. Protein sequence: CASRSAGTYEQYF.

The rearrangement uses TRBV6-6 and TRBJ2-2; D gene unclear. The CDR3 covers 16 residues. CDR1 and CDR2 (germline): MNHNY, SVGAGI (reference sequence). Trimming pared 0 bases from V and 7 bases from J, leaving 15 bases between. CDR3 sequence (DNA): TGTGCCAGCAGTTACTCGAGCCCTAGAAGTGTCGGGGAGCTGTTTTTT. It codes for CASSYSSPRSVGELFF.

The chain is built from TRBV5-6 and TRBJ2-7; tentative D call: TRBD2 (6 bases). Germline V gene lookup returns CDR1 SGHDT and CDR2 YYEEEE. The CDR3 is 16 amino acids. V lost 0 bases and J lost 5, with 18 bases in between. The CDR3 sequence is CASSLAAGRGIDEQYF. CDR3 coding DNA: TGTGCCAGCAGCTTGGCCGCGGGGCGGGGAATCGACGAGCAGTACTTC.

In DNA form, the CDR3 reads TGTGCCTGGAATCCCGGGACAGGGAATACAGATACGCAGTATTTT. Its protein product is CAWNPGTGNTDTQYF. J is TRBJ2-3 and V is TRBV30, with TRBD1 matching over 9 bases. CDR3 length: 15 residues. The V gene's germline CDR1 is GTSNPN and CDR2 SVGIG (reference sequence). The ends lost 4 bases at V and 3 bases at J; junction bases unmatched: 8.

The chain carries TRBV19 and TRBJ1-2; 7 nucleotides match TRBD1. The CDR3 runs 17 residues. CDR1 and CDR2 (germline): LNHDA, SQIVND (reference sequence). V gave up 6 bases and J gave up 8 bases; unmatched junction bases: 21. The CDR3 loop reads CASSPFGDRLTLAGYTF. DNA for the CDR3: TGTGCCAGTAGCCCGTTCGGGGACAGACTTACCCTTGCGGGCTACACCTTC.

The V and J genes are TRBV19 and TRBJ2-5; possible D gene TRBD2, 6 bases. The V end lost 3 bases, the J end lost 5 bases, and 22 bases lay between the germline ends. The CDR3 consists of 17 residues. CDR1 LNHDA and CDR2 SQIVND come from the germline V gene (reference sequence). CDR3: CASSMDPFLEGLETQYF. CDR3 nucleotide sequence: TGTGCCAGTAGTATGGACCCCTTCTTGGAGGGGCTGGAGACCCAGTACTTC.

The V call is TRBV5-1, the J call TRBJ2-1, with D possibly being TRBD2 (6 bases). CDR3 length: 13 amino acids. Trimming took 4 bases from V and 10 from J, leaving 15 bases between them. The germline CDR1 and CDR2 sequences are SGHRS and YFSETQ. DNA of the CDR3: TGCGCCAGCAGCGAAATGACCCGGGGGGAGCAGTTCTTC. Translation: CASSEMTRGEQFF.

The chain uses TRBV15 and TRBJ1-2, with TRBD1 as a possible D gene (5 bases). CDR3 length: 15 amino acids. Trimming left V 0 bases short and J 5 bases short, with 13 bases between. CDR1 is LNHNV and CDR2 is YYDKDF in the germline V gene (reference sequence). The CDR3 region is CATSRDLGGEYGYTF. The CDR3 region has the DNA TGTGCCACCAGCAGAGATCTGGGGGGGGAGTATGGCTACACCTTC.